This is a list of T cell receptor beta chains from one sample in a study of response to subunit inactivated influenza vaccine. TCRdb redid the calling of the RT-PCR reads with MiXCR, one entry per CDR3 protein. The sample records 650,000 to 800,000 distinct CDR3 sequences, 18% being singletons. The sequenced sample was PBMCs from blood, obtained approximately 5 days after vaccination. Receptors were obtained from a man aged 50 to 59 who received an inactivated influenza vaccine. Each CDR3 is given with its conserved first and last residue. A D gene is named only where the DNA matches it firmly. The size entry is marked missing in some rows and otherwise reads once, few, many or a size class.

v_gene	j_gene	d_gene	abundance	CDR3nt	CDR3aa
TRBV5-5	TRBJ2-2	.	.	TGTGCCAGCAGTTGGTGGCAGCACGCGAACACCGGGGAGCTGTTTTTT	CASSWWQHANTGELFF
TRBV20-1	TRBJ2-6	.	.	TGCAGTGCTAAGCAGGCAAAGGTCTCTGGGGCCAACGTCCTGACTTTC	CSAKQAKVSGANVLTF
TRBV15	TRBJ2-4	TRBD1	.	TGTGCCACCAGCAGCGACAGGGTTTCCAACATTCAGTACTTC	CATSSDRVSNIQYF
TRBV6-5	TRBJ2-1	.	many	TGTGCCAGCAGTTACCAGGACAATGAGCAGTTCTTC	CASSYQDNEQFF
TRBV29-1	TRBJ2-5	TRBD2	.	TGCAGCGTTGAGCCTAGCGGCTCCCGTGGGACCCAGTACTTC	CSVEPSGSRGTQYF
TRBV2	TRBJ2-7	TRBD2	once	TGTGCCAGCTCCGGGACTAGCGGGAGAGTTGAGCAGTACTTC	CASSGTSGRVEQYF
TRBV5-1	TRBJ2-5	.	many	TGCGCCAGCAGCTTGGGACGTGCTCAAGAGACCCAGTACTTC	CASSLGRAQETQYF
TRBV3-1	TRBJ2-7	.	.	TGTGCCAGCAGCCCAAGTGGGGACTTTTCCTACGAGCAGTACTTC	CASSPSGDFSYEQYF
TRBV28	TRBJ1-2	.	.	TGTGCCAGCAGTACAGCGAACTATGGCTACACCTTC	CASSTANYGYTF
TRBV6-5	TRBJ1-1	.	.	TGTGCCAGCAGTTACTTCGGTCGTGGGGGTCTGGCTGAAGCTTTCTTT	CASSYFGRGGLAEAFF
TRBV6-1	TRBJ2-5	TRBD2	many	TGTGCCAGCAGTCCTCTAGCGGGAGGGATCCAAGAGACCCAGTACTTC	CASSPLAGGIQETQYF